This T cell receptor beta chain was retrieved from a study of CD8+ T cells in alopecia areata. Looking at the study overall: Scalp area affected, as a percentage, set the severity score of treated patients. The study's findings and limits: Between patients, shared TCR sequences were less clear than in mice. This was possibly due in part to HLA diversity in the patient population. Resident alphabeta T cells of normal skin are also sequenced in scalp samples.

CDR1 is SQVTM, CDR2 ANQGSEA, per germline. This CDR3 is built from 13 residues. V was pared by 5 bases and J by 4 bases, with 7 bases of the junction left unmatched. As to this clone: The antigen is unknown.

cDNA serving as the sequencing template came from extracted, reverse transcribed RNA. TCRdb's copy holds only in-frame clones and misses some; the assay was immunoSEQ multiplex PCR. The data show around 190,000 clones, roughly 60% seen once. Treatment indicated: oral pan-JAK inhibitor, 5-10 mg twice daily. This rearrangement joins TRBV29-1 to TRBJ2-5; TRBD2 matches at 7 bases. The sample here was CD4+ T cells sorted from blood, taken between weeks 49 and 50, from a patient treated with tofacitinib. This receptor was identified in a human donor with alopecia areata. The chain's CDR3 is CSVSGGYRETQYF. The CDR3 nucleotides are TGCAGCGTTTCGGGAGGTTACAGAGAGACCCAGTACTTC.